Listed below are T cell receptor beta chains from one sample, sequenced in a study of blood T cell repertoires in COVID-19. Sequencing used immunoSEQ multiplex PCR; TCRdb keeps in-frame clones, though not all of them. The sample yields about 160,000 clones, 85% seen once. The sample was peripheral blood. All receptors come from a human donor with acute or convalescent COVID-19. The donor label of this sample is uncertain. Both conserved end residues are part of each CDR3. A D gene is named only where the DNA matches it firmly. Rows give clone size only sometimes, using once, few, many, or a class for an expanded clone.

D gene: -
J gene: TRBJ1-1
V gene: TRBV4-3
clone size: -
CDR3 DNA: TGCGCCAGCAGCCAAGATCAAACAGGGAGGAACACTGAAGCTTTCTTT
CDR3 protein: CASSQDQTGRNTEAFF

D gene: -
J gene: TRBJ1-2
V gene: TRBV5-6
clone size: -
CDR3 DNA: TGTGCCAGCAGGTCGGGACAACTATATGGCTACACCTTC
CDR3 protein: CASRSGQLYGYTF

D gene: -
J gene: TRBJ2-2
V gene: TRBV21-1
clone size: -
CDR3 DNA: TGTGCCAGCAGCAAAGGGCAGACACCCGCGAACACCGGGGAGCTGTTTTTT
CDR3 protein: CASSKGQTPANTGELFF

D gene: -
J gene: TRBJ1-1
V gene: TRBV6-5
clone size: -
CDR3 DNA: TGTGCCAGCAGCCACCGAATAACAGGAAACACTGAAGCTTTCTTT
CDR3 protein: CASSHRITGNTEAFF

D gene: TRBD2
J gene: TRBJ2-1
V gene: TRBV7-2
clone size: -
CDR3 DNA: TGTGCCAGCAGCCTCGCTCACGGGCGGGAGGGTGAGCAGTTCTTC
CDR3 protein: CASSLAHGREGEQFF

D gene: -
J gene: TRBJ2-5
V gene: TRBV7-3
clone size: -
CDR3 DNA: TGTGCCAGCAGCCCTACCGGACTTGGGGAGACCCAGTACTTC
CDR3 protein: CASSPTGLGETQYF

D gene: TRBD1
J gene: TRBJ1-6
V gene: TRBV5-1
clone size: -
CDR3 DNA: TGCGCCAGCAGCTTGGAGCCCACAGGGGGCTCCTATAATTCACCCCTCCACTTT
CDR3 protein: CASSLEPTGGSYNSPLHF

D gene: TRBD2
J gene: TRBJ2-1
V gene: TRBV11-2
clone size: -
CDR3 DNA: TGTGCCAGCAGCTCCCCGGGGAGGGGCTCCTACAATGAGCAGTTCTTC
CDR3 protein: CASSSPGRGSYNEQFF

D gene: TRBD1
J gene: TRBJ1-4
V gene: TRBV18
clone size: -
CDR3 DNA: TGTGCCAGCTCACCCGACAGGGGGGTTAATGAAAAACTGTTTTTT
CDR3 protein: CASSPDRGVNEKLFF

D gene: -
J gene: TRBJ2-1
V gene: TRBV24-1
clone size: -
CDR3 DNA: TGTGCCACCAGTGAGTTGGGGGCAAATGAGCAGTTCTTC
CDR3 protein: CATSELGANEQFF

D gene: -
J gene: TRBJ1-2
V gene: TRBV12-3/TRBV12-4
clone size: -
CDR3 DNA: TGTGCCACGTCGGACATCCTCTATGGCTACACCTTC
CDR3 protein: CATSDILYGYTF

D gene: -
J gene: TRBJ1-2
V gene: TRBV2
clone size: -
CDR3 DNA: TGTGCCAGCAGCGGTCTCGGGTCCTCCCGGGGTGGCTACACCTTC
CDR3 protein: CASSGLGSSRGGYTF

D gene: -
J gene: TRBJ2-4
V gene: TRBV2
clone size: -
CDR3 DNA: TGTGCCAGCAGTGTGTCGGACGGGAACAAAAACATTCAGTACTTC
CDR3 protein: CASSVSDGNKNIQYF

D gene: TRBD1
J gene: TRBJ1-1
V gene: TRBV27
clone size: -
CDR3 DNA: TGTGCCAGCAGTTGGGGACAGGGATACACTGAAGCTTTCTTT
CDR3 protein: CASSWGQGYTEAFF

D gene: -
J gene: TRBJ2-3
V gene: TRBV11-2
clone size: -
CDR3 DNA: TGTGCCAGCAGCTTAGCCGGTTCAGATACGCAGTATTTT
CDR3 protein: CASSLAGSDTQYF

D gene: -
J gene: TRBJ1-6
V gene: TRBV11-1
clone size: -
CDR3 DNA: TGTGCCAGCAGCTTTCAGGGATGGGGTTCACCCCTCCACTTT
CDR3 protein: CASSFQGWGSPLHF

D gene: TRBD2
J gene: TRBJ2-1
V gene: TRBV7-8
clone size: -
CDR3 DNA: TGTGCCAGCAGCTTAGCGGGACGGCGGGGGAGTGGCTATGAGCAGTTCTTC
CDR3 protein: CASSLAGRRGSGYEQFF

D gene: -
J gene: TRBJ2-3
V gene: TRBV2
clone size: few
CDR3 DNA: TGTGCCAGCAGTCCGGTCGGCACAGATACGCAGTATTTT
CDR3 protein: CASSPVGTDTQYF

D gene: TRBD1
J gene: TRBJ1-4
V gene: TRBV7-9
clone size: once
CDR3 DNA: TGTGCCAGCAGCCTGGACAGGGTGGATGAAAAACTGTTTTTT
CDR3 protein: CASSLDRVDEKLFF

D gene: -
J gene: TRBJ2-1
V gene: TRBV5-8
clone size: few
CDR3 DNA: TGTGCCAGCACCCCGGGGGGCTCAAGCTCCTACAATGAGCAGTTCTTC
CDR3 protein: CASTPGGSSSYNEQFF

D gene: TRBD2
J gene: TRBJ2-7
V gene: TRBV27
clone size: -
CDR3 DNA: TGTGCCAGCAGTTTCGGGACTAGCGGGGCCGACTACGAGCAGTACTTC
CDR3 protein: CASSFGTSGADYEQYF

D gene: -
J gene: TRBJ1-6
V gene: TRBV12-3/TRBV12-4
clone size: -
CDR3 DNA: TGTGCCAGCAGTTTGCAGAAGAATTCACCCCTCCACTTT
CDR3 protein: CASSLQKNSPLHF

D gene: TRBD2
J gene: TRBJ2-7
V gene: TRBV5-4
clone size: -
CDR3 DNA: TGTGCCAGCAGCACGGGGGGGATGGGGAGTAGGGAGCAGTACTTC
CDR3 protein: CASSTGGMGSREQYF

D gene: -
J gene: TRBJ2-3
V gene: TRBV29-1
clone size: -
CDR3 DNA: TGCAGCGTTGAATTCGGGGTTAGCGATACGCAGTATTTT
CDR3 protein: CSVEFGVSDTQYF

D gene: -
J gene: TRBJ2-7
V gene: TRBV6-1
clone size: -
CDR3 DNA: TGTGCCAGCAGTGAAGCGGCGACAGAATCCTCCTACGAGCAGTACTTC
CDR3 protein: CASSEAATESSYEQYF

D gene: -
J gene: TRBJ1-2
V gene: TRBV5-1
clone size: -
CDR3 DNA: TGCGCCAGCAGCCCGGACAGCTCTAACTATGGCTACACCTTC
CDR3 protein: CASSPDSSNYGYTF

D gene: TRBD1
J gene: TRBJ1-3
V gene: TRBV18
clone size: -
CDR3 DNA: TGTGCCAGCTCACCACCGGGGACAGTGGTTTCTGGAAACACCATATATTTT
CDR3 protein: CASSPPGTVVSGNTIYF

D gene: TRBD2
J gene: TRBJ2-7
V gene: TRBV30
clone size: -
CDR3 DNA: TGTGCCTGGAGTCCCCCCTCAGGCCTAGCGGGCTACGAGCAGTACTTC
CDR3 protein: CAWSPPSGLAGYEQYF

D gene: -
J gene: TRBJ1-6
V gene: TRBV11-2
clone size: -
CDR3 DNA: TGTGCCAGCAGCTTAGGAGGGGGGGGGCGCGGATCACCCCTCCACTTT
CDR3 protein: CASSLGGGGRGSPLHF

D gene: -
J gene: TRBJ1-3
V gene: TRBV30
clone size: once
CDR3 DNA: TGTGCCTGGAGAAATGACAGTTACTCTGGAAACACCATATATTTT
CDR3 protein: CAWRNDSYSGNTIYF

D gene: TRBD2
J gene: TRBJ2-2
V gene: TRBV19
clone size: -
CDR3 DNA: TGTGCCAGTAGTGCGGGACTAGTGGGCGCCGGGGAGCTGTTTTTT
CDR3 protein: CASSAGLVGAGELFF

D gene: TRBD2
J gene: TRBJ2-3
V gene: TRBV4-2
clone size: -
CDR3 DNA: TGTGCCAGCAGCCACTGGGCGGGGGGAACTAGCACAGATACGCAGTATTTT
CDR3 protein: CASSHWAGGTSTDTQYF

D gene: -
J gene: TRBJ2-5
V gene: TRBV5-4
clone size: -
CDR3 DNA: TGTGCCAGCAGGGACTTCCAAGAGACCCAGTACTTC
CDR3 protein: CASRDFQETQYF

D gene: -
J gene: TRBJ1-3
V gene: TRBV6-5
clone size: -
CDR3 DNA: TGTGCCAGCATGTCCGGTGCTGGAAACACCATATATTTT
CDR3 protein: CASMSGAGNTIYF

D gene: -
J gene: TRBJ2-3
V gene: TRBV4-1
clone size: -
CDR3 DNA: TGCGCCAGCAGCCAAGCGTCTGTGAGGGGGTCCCCCACAGATACGCAGTATTTT
CDR3 protein: CASSQASVRGSPTDTQYF

D gene: TRBD1
J gene: TRBJ1-2
V gene: TRBV6-1
clone size: few
CDR3 DNA: TGTGCCAGCAGTGAACCGGGACAGCCTAGAGGCTACACCTTC
CDR3 protein: CASSEPGQPRGYTF

D gene: -
J gene: TRBJ1-6
V gene: TRBV5-1
clone size: -
CDR3 DNA: TGCGCCAGCAGCCCCACGGCGGGGGACTATTCACCCCTCCACTTT
CDR3 protein: CASSPTAGDYSPLHF

D gene: TRBD2
J gene: TRBJ2-7
V gene: TRBV5-1
clone size: -
CDR3 DNA: TGCGCCAGCAGCTCACTCACTACCCGACTAGCGGGGGGCCCCTACGAGCAGTACTTC
CDR3 protein: CASSSLTTRLAGGPYEQYF

D gene: -
J gene: TRBJ2-7
V gene: TRBV18
clone size: -
CDR3 DNA: TGTGCCAGCTCACCCTCTTTAAGGAGGGGCTACGAGCAGTACTTC
CDR3 protein: CASSPSLRRGYEQYF

D gene: -
J gene: TRBJ1-4
V gene: TRBV28
clone size: -
CDR3 DNA: TGTGCCAGCAGGATCACTATCCAGAGGAAACTGTTTTTT
CDR3 protein: CASRITIQRKLFF

D gene: TRBD1
J gene: TRBJ2-1
V gene: TRBV7-9
clone size: few
CDR3 DNA: TGTGCCAGCAGCTTGACAGGGACCCACAATGAGCAGTTCTTC
CDR3 protein: CASSLTGTHNEQFF

D gene: TRBD1
J gene: TRBJ2-7
V gene: TRBV18
clone size: -
CDR3 DNA: TGTGCCAGCGGACCGGGACAGGGTTACCACGAGCAGTACTTC
CDR3 protein: CASGPGQGYHEQYF

D gene: -
J gene: TRBJ1-1
V gene: TRBV5-6
clone size: few
CDR3 DNA: TGTGCCAGCAGCTTGGCCGGCTACAGGGACGCTTTCTTT
CDR3 protein: CASSLAGYRDAFF

D gene: TRBD1
J gene: TRBJ2-7
V gene: TRBV29-1
clone size: -
CDR3 DNA: TGCAGCGTTGAAGGGACAGGGGGCTACGAGCAGTACTTC
CDR3 protein: CSVEGTGGYEQYF